This T cell receptor (beta chain) was captured in a study of blood T cell repertoires in COVID-19. Per the original data handling: Amplifying reference gene primers gave estimates of nucleated cell counts. Here immunoSEQ multiplex PCR was the method, and the copy in TCRdb shows in-frame clones only, minus some. The V and J calls and clone size are taken from that table; D and trimming were inferred from the DNA. The table has about 130,000 clones, around 81% seen once. J lost 3 bases, V lost 5 bases, and 4 bases had no gene match. CDR1 and CDR2 from the germline V gene are MNHEY and SMNVEV (reference sequence). This CDR3 is built from 14 residues.

The sequenced sample was peripheral blood. This clonotype originated in a woman in her sixties with active or convalescent COVID-19. V is TRBV27 and J is TRBJ2-7; 10 positions match TRBD2. DNA of the CDR3: TGTGCCAGCAGTCCGGGACTAGCGAACTACGAGCAGTACTTC. It codes for CASSPGLANYEQYF.